These 6 T cell receptor beta chains came from one sample sequenced in a study of tumor and adjacent non-tumor tissue in lung cancer. TCRbeta libraries were built with three rounds of nested PCR, modified from ARM-PCR. Each CDR3 protein is one row after TCRdb ran MiXCR on the multiplex PCR reads. Among 75,000 to 80,000 distinct CDR3 sequences listed, around 76% were seen once. RNA was extracted from bulk tissue without any cell sorting. This non-tumor lung sample came from over 3 cm beyond the tumor edge. Sequences were obtained from distant non-tumor lung tissue. The receptors stem from a man in his 70s with non-small cell lung cancer.

On this clonotype: A read error may produce the germline difference seen at one junction end. V gene TRBV20-1 combines with J gene TRBJ1-1; TRBD1 matches at 8 bases. The CDR3 has 14 residues. Germline CDR1 and CDR2: DFQATT and SNEGSKA (reference sequence). CDR3 amino acids: CSTEGQAVGTETFF. The CDR3 DNA sequence: TGCAGTACTGAGGGACAGGCCGTGGGCACTGAAACTTTCTTT.

Regarding this clonotype: Germline and junction disagree at one end, which may indicate a read error. V and J are TRBV12-3 or TRBV12-4 and TRBJ1-3; D is undetermined. The CDR3 extends over 18 amino acids. As DNA, the CDR3 is TGTGCCAGCAGCTGTCCCGGGAAAGGGATCGGCTCTGGAAACACAATATATTTT. Encoded protein: CASSCPGKGIGSGNTIYF.

In the case of this clonotype: The CDR3 ends on some other residue instead of the conserved phenylalanine or tryptophan, so this is likely a read error. The rearrangement joins TRBV4-1 to TRBJ2-5, with D possibly TRBD2 on 7 matching bases. Germline V CDR1 and CDR2: MGHRA, YSYEKL. There are 17 residues in the CDR3. CDR3 protein: CASRQADSGGAWETQYL. CDR3 in DNA: TGCGCCAGCCGCCAAGCGGATAGTGGGGGGGCCTGGGAGACCCAGTACTTA.

The V gene is TRBV28, the J gene TRBJ1-1; D possibly corresponds to TRBD1 (5 bases). The CDR3 extends over 15 amino acids. The V and J ends lost 7 bases and 8 bases respectively, with 23 bases between them. Germline V gene data show CDR1 as MDHEN and CDR2 as SYDVKM. The CDR3 here is CASIGKGIGTIEAFF. The CDR3 region has the DNA TGTGCCAGCATCGGGAAGGGGATTGGTACCATAGAAGCTTTCTTT.

A word on this clonotype: The CDR3 does not close with the conserved phenylalanine or tryptophan, likely indicating a read error. The DNA is omitted, as the CDR3 cannot be located on it reliably, and the CDR3 follows TCRdb's listing. This sequence joins TRBV11-3 and TRBJ1-2; the table's D call TRBD1 went unverified against the DNA. Termini included, the CDR3 measures 15 amino acids. Germline V gene sequence: CDR1 SGHNT, CDR2 YENEEA. The CDR3 is CERRLENGRTYGLKL.

This clonotype was counted many times. This chain joins TRBV29-1 and TRBJ1-5; the D is unclear. The V gene's germline CDR1 is SQVTM and CDR2 ANQGSEA. The CDR3 spans 12 residues. V shed 6 bases and J shed 9 bases, with 15 bases lying between them. The chain's CDR3 is CSVGQPGAPQHF. The CDR3 DNA reads TGCAGCGTAGGTCAGCCGGGCGCGCCCCAGCATTTT.